These T cell receptor beta chains were read from a single sample in a study of cytomegalovirus exposure and HLA in healthy donors. The method was immunoSEQ multiplex PCR; TCRdb's version includes in-frame clones alone and lacks a portion of them. The repertoire consists of approximately 120,000 clones, with around 80% occurring once and the leading ten covering roughly an eighth. Material for sequencing was PBMCs. The receptors originated from an older woman in good health and CMV-seropositive. Both conserved end residues are part of each CDR3. The order of the fields is clone size, V gene, J gene, D gene, CDR3 protein, CDR3 DNA. D genes are given only for firm matches. Some rows mark clone size as missing; the rest say once, few, many or name a class of expanded clone.

>.|TRBV18|TRBJ1-2|TRBD1
CASSILGQAEGYTF
TGTGCCAGCTCAATTCTTGGACAGGCGGAAGGCTACACCTTC
>few|TRBV18|TRBJ1-1|TRBD1
CASSPRNTGGTEAFF
TGTGCCAGCTCACCACGAAATACAGGGGGCACTGAAGCTTTCTTT
>.|TRBV6-1|TRBJ1-6|.
CASSVMRAADSPLHF
TGTGCCAGCAGTGTTATGAGGGCAGCGGATTCACCCCTCCACTTT
>.|TRBV10-1|TRBJ1-1|.
CASSEPSDSHSAEAFF
TGCGCCAGCAGTGAGCCGTCGGACAGCCATTCCGCTGAAGCTTTCTTT
>.|TRBV7-9|TRBJ2-7|TRBD2
CASRPGLAESSYEQYF
TGTGCCAGCAGACCCGGACTAGCGGAGAGCTCCTACGAGCAGTACTTC
>.|TRBV6-5|TRBJ2-6|.
CASRDRGSGANVLTF
TGTGCCAGCAGAGATAGGGGATCTGGGGCCAACGTCCTGACTTTC
>.|TRBV7-6|TRBJ1-4|.
CASSLGYREPKSF
TGTGCCAGCAGCTTAGGGTACAGGGAGCCCAAATCTTTT
>.|TRBV11-2|TRBJ1-1|.
CASSPRGGMNTEAFF
TGTGCCAGCAGCCCTCGGGGGGGGATGAACACTGAAGCTTTCTTT
>.|TRBV30|TRBJ1-5|.
CAWGQGHDQPQHF
TGTGCCTGGGGCCAGGGGCACGATCAGCCCCAGCATTTT
>few|TRBV12-5|TRBJ2-1|TRBD2
CASGSTSGAHNEQFF
TGTGCTAGTGGTTCGACTAGCGGGGCCCATAATGAGCAGTTCTTC
>.|TRBV6-6|TRBJ1-1|.
CASQRTENMNTEAFF
TGTGCCAGCCAGAGGACAGAAAACATGAACACTGAAGCTTTCTTT
>.|TRBV10-1|TRBJ2-2|.
CASRPKEYRMMGTGELFF
TGCGCCAGCAGACCCAAAGAATACAGGATGATGGGCACCGGGGAGCTGTTTTTT
>few|TRBV7-2|TRBJ1-6|.
CASSASSYNSPLHF
TGTGCCAGCAGCGCCAGCTCCTATAATTCACCCCTCCACTTT
>once|TRBV7-2|TRBJ1-2|.
CASSAGRRSNYGYTF
TGTGCCAGCAGCGCAGGACGGAGGTCGAACTATGGCTACACCTTC
>.|TRBV27|TRBJ2-1|TRBD2
CASSLAAGVYEQFF
TGTGCCAGCAGTTTGGCAGCGGGAGTCTATGAGCAGTTCTTC
>.|TRBV6-6|TRBJ1-2|.
CASSYSGRVDAGYTF
TGTGCCAGCAGTTACTCGGGCAGGGTTGATGCTGGCTACACCTTC
>.|TRBV7-2|TRBJ1-5|.
CASSLVIGANQPQHF
TGTGCCAGCAGCTTAGTGATAGGGGCAAATCAGCCCCAGCATTTT
>.|TRBV6-1|TRBJ1-2|.
CASSVRLGGYTF
TGTGCCAGCAGTGTTAGACTCGGTGGCTACACCTTC
>.|TRBV7-2|TRBJ2-6|.
CASSPVGGQANVLTF
TGTGCCAGCAGCCCAGTGGGAGGTCAGGCCAACGTCCTGACTTTC
>.|TRBV6-5|TRBJ2-5|TRBD2
CASSRQGGGAETQYF
TGTGCCAGCAGCCGGCAGGGCGGGGGGGCGGAGACCCAGTACTTC
>few|TRBV19|TRBJ1-1|.
CASKGQRVMNTEAFF
TGTGCCAGTAAAGGGCAGAGGGTTATGAACACTGAAGCTTTCTTT
>.|TRBV7-9|TRBJ1-1|.
CASSLASLRHNLENTEAFF
TGTGCCAGCAGCTTAGCGTCATTGAGGCATAACCTGGAGAACACTGAAGCCTTCTTT
>.|TRBV5-1|TRBJ2-5|.
CASSLQETQYF
TGCGCCAGCAGCCTCCAAGAGACCCAGTACTTC
>.|TRBV9|TRBJ2-2|.
CASSVGGALRSGELFF
TGTGCCAGCAGCGTAGGTGGGGCGCTCCGCTCCGGGGAGCTGTTTTTT
>.|TRBV19|TRBJ1-2|.
CASTALGVNYGYTF
TGTGCCAGTACCGCGTTAGGGGTTAACTATGGCTACACCTTC
>once|TRBV2|TRBJ2-7|.
CASSPGRRTSYEQYF
TGTGCCAGCAGTCCGGGGAGGCGGACCTCCTACGAGCAGTACTTC
>.|TRBV19|TRBJ1-1|TRBD1
CASSTYGQGATEAFF
TGTGCCAGTAGTACCTACGGACAGGGGGCGACTGAAGCTTTCTTT
>few|TRBV14|TRBJ2-7|TRBD1
CASSQDRGQAVREQYF
TGTGCCAGCAGCCAAGATAGGGGACAGGCCGTCAGGGAGCAGTACTTC
>.|TRBV6-6|TRBJ1-1|.
CASATRGTEAFF
TGTGCCAGCGCCACAAGAGGAACTGAAGCTTTCTTT
>.|TRBV7-2|TRBJ2-2|TRBD1
CASSLAGGSGELFF
TGTGCCAGCAGCTTAGCAGGGGGCTCCGGGGAGCTGTTTTTT
>.|TRBV12-5|TRBJ1-5|.
CASGTATGLSNQPQHF
TGTGCTAGTGGTACTGCCACAGGGTTGAGCAATCAGCCCCAGCATTTT
>.|TRBV21-1|TRBJ2-7|.
CASSQRTGEALDEQYF
TGTGCCAGCAGCCAAAGGACAGGGGAGGCTCTGGACGAGCAGTACTTC
>.|TRBV21-1|TRBJ1-1|.
CASSKRGGRTEAFF
TGTGCCAGCAGTAAAAGGGGGGGAAGGACTGAAGCTTTCTTT
>.|TRBV9|TRBJ2-5|TRBD2
CASSVAPTSGGVEETQYF
TGTGCCAGCAGCGTAGCTCCAACTAGCGGGGGGGTAGAGGAGACCCAGTACTTC
>.|TRBV7-9|TRBJ2-5|.
CASSRTTQETQYF
TGTGCCAGCAGCAGGACAACCCAAGAGACCCAGTACTTC
>.|TRBV4-1|TRBJ2-1|TRBD2
CASSQPAVGQREGLEQFF
TGCGCCAGCAGCCAACCCGCCGTGGGACAACGGGAGGGCCTTGAGCAGTTCTTC
>.|TRBV5-4|TRBJ1-2|TRBD1
CASSPWVGGDGYTF
TGTGCCAGCAGCCCGTGGGTAGGGGGCGATGGCTACACCTTC
>.|TRBV7-9|TRBJ1-1|TRBD1
CASNRDRDLAFF
TGTGCCAGCAACCGGGACAGGGATTTGGCTTTCTTT
>.|TRBV7-2|TRBJ2-3|.
CASSLGLAWADTQYF
TGTGCCAGCAGCTTAGGGCTAGCGTGGGCAGATACGCAGTATTTT
>.|TRBV4-1|TRBJ2-5|TRBD2
CASSQALLAGETQYF
TGCGCCAGCAGCCAAGCTCTACTAGCGGGTGAGACCCAGTACTTC
>.|TRBV11-2|TRBJ1-1|.
CASSLAHAGGRTEAFF
TGTGCCAGCAGCTTAGCCCACGCCGGGGGTAGGACTGAAGCTTTCTTT
>.|TRBV23-1|TRBJ2-2|TRBD1
CASSPQGSMDTGELFF
TGCGCCAGCAGTCCACAGGGGTCAATGGACACCGGGGAGCTGTTTTTT
>.|TRBV18|TRBJ2-2|.
CASSRSTGELFF
TGTGCCAGCTCGCGGAGCACCGGGGAGCTGTTTTTT
>.|TRBV30|TRBJ1-5|.
CAWSDQGNQPQHF
TGTGCCTGGAGCGACCAGGGGAATCAGCCCCAGCATTTT
>.|TRBV13|TRBJ1-1|.
CASSYSGRGTEAFF
TGTGCCAGCAGCTACAGTGGGAGGGGAACTGAAGCTTTCTTT
>once|TRBV5-4|TRBJ2-1|TRBD1
CASSSHPGQGAPYEQFF
TGTGCCAGCAGCTCCCACCCGGGACAGGGGGCGCCCTATGAGCAGTTCTTC
>.|TRBV9|TRBJ2-7|.
CASSPGDPTYEQYF
TGTGCCAGCAGCCCAGGGGACCCGACCTACGAGCAGTACTTC
>.|TRBV7-3|TRBJ1-6|.
CASSLSVNSPLHF
TGTGCCAGCAGCTTATCCGTGAATTCACCCCTCCACTTT
>few|TRBV7-9|TRBJ1-1|.
CASSPTALAEAFF
TGTGCCAGCAGCCCTACTGCTTTGGCTGAAGCTTTCTTT
>.|TRBV4-1|TRBJ1-2|.
CASSRDTNYGYTF
TGCGCCTCCAGTAGGGACACTAACTATGGCTACACCTTC
>once|TRBV2|TRBJ2-7|TRBD2
CASSDGRRGRVYEQYF
TGTGCCAGCAGTGATGGCAGACGCGGGAGGGTCTACGAGCAGTACTTC
>.|TRBV30|TRBJ1-1|.
CAWGPVANTEAFF
TGTGCCTGGGGTCCAGTGGCTAACACTGAAGCTTTCTTT
>.|TRBV4-2|TRBJ2-7|TRBD2
CASSHSGTSGNEQYF
TGTGCCAGCAGCCACTCCGGGACTAGCGGGAACGAGCAGTACTTC
>.|TRBV29-1|TRBJ2-3|.
CSGEVDTQYF
TGCAGCGGAGAGGTAGATACGCAGTATTTT